Below, 25 T cell receptor beta chains from the same sample are listed, as sequenced in a study of beta chain features in type 1 diabetes. TCRB transcripts that were expressed got sequenced, as all of the isolated RNA had been reverse transcribed. Only in-frame clones appear in the TCRdb table, and some are missing; sequencing was by immunoSEQ multiplex PCR. The data hold hundreds of thousands of clones, with 15% to 17% observed a single time. Sequencing was performed on naive CD4+ T cells from blood. The receptors derive from a man between 18 and 29 years old in good health.

The chain recombines TRBV28 with TRBJ2-4; D not resolved. The CDR3 is 17 amino acids. The germline V gene encodes CDR1 MDHEN and CDR2 SYDVKM. V was clipped by 4 bases and J by 1 base, with 17 bases between them. The CDR3 nucleotides read TGTGCCAGCAGTTCCCTTGCTGCGCCCTCCGCCAAAAACATTCAGTACTTC. It encodes CASSSLAAPSAKNIQYF.

This chain connects TRBV18 to TRBJ2-7, with D possibly TRBD1 on 6 matching bases. CDR1 and CDR2 from the germline V gene are KGHSH and LQKENI. The CDR3 loop spans 16 amino acids. V dropped 2 bases and J dropped 0 bases, with 14 bases sitting between them. The CDR3 nucleotides read TGTGCCAGCTCACCATTCGACAGGCGATTCTCCTACGAGCAGTACTTC. Amino acid sequence: CASSPFDRRFSYEQYF. Full variable domain (outside the CDR3, taken from reference TRBV18 and TRBJ2-7): NAGVMQNPRHLVRRRGQEARLRCSPMKGHSHVYWYRQLPEEGLKFMVYLQKENIIDESGMPKERFSAEFPKEGPSILRIQQVVRGDSAAYFCASSPFDRRFSYEQYFGPGTRLTVT.

This chain joins TRBV11-2 and TRBJ2-1; the match to TRBD2 covers 10 bases. CDR3 length equals 19 residues. The J segment lost 0 bases and the V segment lost 8 bases, leaving 16 bases of the junction unmatched. CDR1 and CDR2 (germline): SGHAT, FQNNGV. The CDR3 sequence is CASSRAGGNTILSYNEQFF. The CDR3 bases are TGTGCCAGCTCAAGAGCGGGAGGGAATACGATCCTCTCCTACAATGAGCAGTTCTTC.

The chain uses TRBV5-8 and TRBJ1-6; D may be TRBD1 (6 bases). Germline CDR1 SGHTS, CDR2 YDEGEE. The CDR3 length is 16 residues. The V end lost 4 bases, the J end lost 5 bases, and 16 bases lay between the germline ends. In DNA, the CDR3 is TGTGCCAGCAGCCGTATAACAGGGATTGATAATTCACCCCTCCACTTT. It is translated as CASSRITGIDNSPLHF.

This clone has just a few counts. V usage is TRBV5-4 and J usage is TRBJ2-5; 8 nucleotides line up with TRBD2. CDR3 length: 15 residues. Looked up from germline, CDR1 is SGHNT and CDR2 is YYREEE (reference sequence). The trim removed 4 bases at V and 0 bases at J, leaving 5 bases unmatched. The chain's CDR3 is CASSRRGGHQETQYF. Here the CDR3 DNA reads TGTGCCAGCAGCCGCCGGGGGGGTCACCAAGAGACCCAGTACTTC. Variable domain in full (rest from reference TRBV5-4 and TRBJ2-5): ETGVTQSPTHLIKTRGQQVTLRCSSQSGHNTVSWYQQALGQGPQFIFQYYREEENGRGNFPPRFSGLQFPNYSSELNVNALELDDSALYLCASSRRGGHQETQYFGPGTRLLVL.

Remarks on this clone: This is likely a read error, given that the CDR3 carries no conserved phenylalanine or tryptophan at its end. No DNA is shown, since the ends of the CDR3 on it are uncertain; the CDR3 is the one TCRdb lists. CDR3 in amino acids: CASSPHPGGR. This chain links TRBV9 with TRBJ2-7. Germline V lookup: CDR1 SGDLS, CDR2 YYNGEE. The CDR3 is 10 amino acids in total, end residues counted.

This chain joins TRBV13 and TRBJ2-7, with a tentative D call TRBD2 (6 bases). Germline loops: CDR1 PRHDT, CDR2 FYEKMQ (reference sequence). The length of the CDR3 is 13 residues. V lost 5 bases to trimming and J lost 0 bases, with 8 bases between them. In DNA form, the CDR3 reads TGTGCCAGCAGCATGACTAGCTCCTACGAGCAGTACTTC. Translation gives CASSMTSSYEQYF.

The chain is built from TRBV11-3 and TRBJ1-1, with D hard to call. Germline V gene data show CDR1 as SGHNT and CDR2 as YENEEA. The V end was cut by 5 bases, the J end by 1 base, with 8 bases between. This CDR3 is built from 13 residues. The CDR3 protein is CASSPTTNTEAFF. The CDR3 DNA sequence: TGTGCCAGCAGCCCTACAACGAACACTGAAGCTTTCTTT.

This clone was detected a few times. The chain links TRBV12-5 to TRBJ2-5; D is ambiguous. Deletions cut 1 base from V and 3 bases from J, with 9 bases between. Germline V gene sequence: CDR1 LGHNT, CDR2 FRNRAP. This CDR3 region has 14 residues. The DNA of the CDR3 is TGTGCTAGTGGTTTGGCCCGCAGTGAAGAGACCCAGTACTTC. It yields the protein CASGLARSEETQYF.

The gene calls are TRBV6-5 and TRBJ2-3; 7 bases are a match to TRBD2. The V and J ends lost 2 bases and 3 bases, in that order; junction bases with no gene match: 8. The CDR3 has 16 amino acids. Germline CDR1 is MNHEY and CDR2 is SVGAGI. Written as DNA, the CDR3 is TGTGCCAGCAGTTACGGATTCGCGGGAGTTACAGATACGCAGTATTTT. This encodes CASSYGFAGVTDTQYF.

This clone was seen a few times. The chain combines TRBV7-9 with TRBJ1-2; 7 bases map to TRBD1. This CDR3 region has 14 residues. V was pared by 3 bases and J by 6 bases, with 7 bases of the junction left unmatched. Per germline, CDR1 SEHNR and CDR2 FQNEAQ (reference sequence). The CDR3 bases are TGTGCCAGCAGCTTCTTTCAGGGGGGAGATGGCTACACCTTC. It encodes CASSFFQGGDGYTF.

The chain couples TRBV5-6 to TRBJ1-3, with D hard to call. V lost 3 bases and J 0 bases, leaving 4 bases between the germline ends. Germline V lookup: CDR1 SGHDT, CDR2 YYEEEE. The CDR3 totals 13 residues. The CDR3 DNA reads as TGTGCCAGCAGCTCCCTCTCTGGAAACACCATATATTTT. It encodes CASSSLSGNTIYF.

The V and J genes are TRBV9 and TRBJ2-5, with D possibly being TRBD1 or TRBD2 (6 bases each). Deletions cut 3 bases from V and 5 bases from J, with 14 bases between. This CDR3 contains 14 residues. In germline, CDR1 is SGDLS, CDR2 YYNGEE. CDR3 residues: CASSAPGAGETQYF. The CDR3 region has the DNA TGTGCCAGCAGCGCCCCGGGGGCCGGGGAGACCCAGTACTTC.

The chain employs TRBV7-2 and TRBJ1-2; 8 positions match TRBD1. Germline V gene data show CDR1 as SGHTA and CDR2 as FQGNSA. The CDR3 totals 15 residues. Trimming at V came to 2 bases and at J to 8 bases, leaving 10 bases not matched to a gene. CDR3 DNA: TGTGCCAGCAGCTTATCTCCCGGACAGGGATACGGCTACACCTTC. This translates into CASSLSPGQGYGYTF.

The genes are TRBV29-1 and TRBJ1-3; D gene unclear. This CDR3 spans 11 amino acids. Germline CDR1 SQVTM, CDR2 ANQGSEA. Trimming pared 3 bases from V and 9 bases from J, leaving 9 bases between. The CDR3 coding sequence is TGCAGCGTTGACGCCGGGCCCACCATATATTTT. Encoded protein: CSVDAGPTIYF.

This clone was seen a few times. The V gene is TRBV7-2, the J gene TRBJ1-3, with D maybe TRBD1 (5 bases). Germline lookup yields CDR1 SGHTA and CDR2 FQGNSA. The CDR3 is 15 residues long. V was trimmed by 0 bases and J by 4 bases, leaving 10 bases between them. The CDR3 is CASSLANGAGNTIYF. DNA of the CDR3: TGTGCCAGCAGCTTAGCGAACGGGGCCGGAAACACCATATATTTT.

This sequence joins TRBV25-1 and TRBJ1-1; TRBD1 matches 7 bases. Trimming removed 4 bases from V and 7 bases from J; junction bases left unmatched: 6. CDR3 size: 13 residues. Germline lookup yields CDR1 MGHDK and CDR2 SYGVNS. The CDR3 region is CASSGWTGLEAFF. DNA for the CDR3: TGTGCCAGCAGTGGATGGACAGGCCTTGAAGCTTTCTTT.

The V and J genes are TRBV28 and TRBJ1-1; no definite D call. The CDR3 length is 11 residues. Germline values: CDR1 MDHEN, CDR2 SYDVKM. The CDR3 DNA sequence: TGTGTTATCTGTCGACACACTGAAGCTTTCTTT. Encoded protein: CVICRHTEAFF. The variable domain in full, with the rest retrieved from reference TRBV28 and TRBJ1-1, is DVKVTQSSRYLVKRTGEKVFLECVQDMDHENMFWYRQDPGLGLRLIYFSYDVKMKEKGDIPEGYSVSREKKERFSLILESASTNQTSMYLCVICRHTEAFFGQGTRLTVV.

This clone has only a few counts. V gene TRBV5-1 combines with J gene TRBJ2-7, with TRBD1 identical over 9 bases. Germline CDR1 and CDR2: SGHRS and YFSETQ. The trim removed 1 base at V and 2 bases at J, leaving 4 bases unmatched. The length of the CDR3 is 15 residues. The CDR3 spells CASSLRDRATYEQYF. DNA of the CDR3: TGCGCCAGCAGCTTGCGGGACAGGGCTACCTACGAGCAGTACTTC.

The table lists this clone with a few counts. The sample carries other DNA sequences with the same CDR3. This chain connects TRBV6-5 to TRBJ2-7; D is tentatively TRBD1 or TRBD2 (5 bases each). The germline V gene has CDR1 MNHEY and CDR2 SVGAGI. The CDR3 consists of 14 residues. V shed 2 bases and J shed 0 bases, with 8 bases lying between them. In DNA form, the CDR3 reads TGTGCCAGCAGTTACGTTGGGGGCTCCTACGAGCAGTACTTC. This translates into CASSYVGGSYEQYF.

Only a few counts were recorded for this clone. In the same sample, other DNA sequences code for this CDR3. The chain carries TRBV4-3 and TRBJ1-5; the D is unclear. Trimming shortened V by 1 base and J by 2 bases, and 6 bases separated the two germline ends. Germline V gene data show CDR1 as LGHNA and CDR2 as YSLEER. This CDR3 spans 14 amino acids. CDR3: CASSQAGGNQPQHF. CDR3 nucleotide sequence: TGCGCCAGCAGCCAAGCCGGGGGCAATCAGCCCCAGCATTTT.

This clone has just a few counts. The V gene is TRBV30, the J gene TRBJ2-2; D assignment may be TRBD1 or TRBD2 (5 bases each). Germline assignment: CDR1 GTSNPN and CDR2 SVGIG (reference sequence). Trimming stripped 5 bases from V and 7 bases from J, with 17 bases between. CDR3 length: 14 residues. The CDR3 DNA reads TGTGCCTGGTTCCTCGCTGGGGGTGGCGGGGAGCTGTTTTTT. This gives the protein CAWFLAGGGGELFF.

The chain is built from TRBV30 and TRBJ1-1; D may be TRBD1 (6 bases). The CDR3 has 14 residues. Germline assignment: CDR1 GTSNPN and CDR2 SVGIG (reference sequence). V was cut by 5 bases and J by 6 bases, with 19 bases left in between. CDR3 DNA sequence: TGTGCCTGGGTCCAAGGACAGTATGGTTCTGAAGCTTTCTTT. As protein: CAWVQGQYGSEAFF.

The V and J genes are TRBV4-2 and TRBJ1-4, with 7 positions matching TRBD1. The ends lost 5 bases at V and 7 bases at J; junction bases unmatched: 7. Germline loops: CDR1 LGHNA, CDR2 YNFKEQ. CDR3 size: 14 residues. The CDR3 reads CASSTGTVSEKLFF. The DNA for the CDR3 is TGTGCCAGCAGCACCGGGACAGTTAGTGAAAAACTGTTTTTT.

Only a few counts were recorded for this clone. The identical CDR3 is also encoded by other nucleotide sequences in the sample. The gene calls are TRBV6-5 and TRBJ2-5, with D uncertain. Germline V CDR1 and CDR2: MNHEY, SVGAGI. The CDR3 is 11 amino acids. The V and J ends lost 7 bases and 4 bases respectively, with 7 bases between them. The CDR3 nucleotides read TGTGCCAGCATGAGGCGAGAGACCCAGTACTTC. Protein product: CASMRRETQYF.